There are many counts of the clone carrying this TCR beta chain. As yet, its antigen is unknown. MiXCR, run by TCRdb on the reads, gives a single entry per CDR3 protein. Found here are 340,000 or so distinct CDR3 sequences, approximately 25% of them singletons; the top ten hold about 14%. This entry belongs to a study of T cell repertoires in cytomegalovirus infection. The overall study: Selected CMV epitopes included recently identified HLA-C-restricted ones as well as well-studied HLA-B-restricted ones. The public TCR beta signatures pointed to both CMV infection and matching HLA type. Study-wide results and caveats: What dominated the ex vivo response were HLA-C-restricted CMV-specific TCR beta clonotypes.

CDR1 is MNHNS and CDR2 is SASEGT in the germline V gene. The CDR3 has 14 amino acids. J was trimmed by 7 bases and V by 6 bases; bases with no gene match: 8. This rearrangement joins TRBV6-1 to TRBJ1-2; 10 bases are a match to TRBD1. The sample in question was cultured PBMCs, obtained from culture after CMV antigen stimulation. The TCR was taken from a human donor in good health (CMV status not recorded). Some clones in this sample may be carry-over from other donors' samples. Written as DNA, the CDR3 is TGTGCCAGCAGCCGAATGACAGGGGGCACTGGCTACACCTTC. Its translation: CASSRMTGGTGYTF.